A selection of T cell receptor beta chains follows, all from one sample in a study of blood T cells in healthy people across ages. TCRdb independently ran MiXCR on the 5' RACE reads; one entry per CDR3 protein. The sample includes about a million distinct CDR3 sequences, under 40% of them seen just once. Sample: blood. These receptor sequences come from a man aged 18-30 years in good health. CDR3s include the opening cysteine and the closing phenylalanine or tryptophan. Fields, in order: D gene, clone size, V gene, J gene, CDR3 protein, CDR3 DNA. A D gene is named only where the DNA matches it firmly. Size is omitted from some rows. Given values are once, few, many or a class for expanded clones.

>-|-|TRBV29-1|TRBJ1-5
CSVEVPGYNQPQHF
TGCAGCGTTGAAGTACCGGGGTATAATCAGCCCCAGCATTTT
>-|few|TRBV24-1|TRBJ2-4
CATSAVQGSLDIQYF
TGTGCCACCAGTGCGGTCCAGGGCAGTTTAGACATTCAGTACTTC
>-|many|TRBV7-2|TRBJ2-1
CASSLRQGNEQFF
TGTGCCAGCAGCTTAAGGCAGGGGAATGAGCAGTTCTTC
>TRBD1|-|TRBV6-2/TRBV6-3|TRBJ2-7
CASSRGTEYEQYF
TGTGCCAGCAGTAGAGGGACAGAATACGAGCAGTACTTC
>TRBD1|-|TRBV2|TRBJ2-2
CASNEDRRWAGELFF
TGTGCCAGCAACGAGGACAGGAGATGGGCCGGGGAGCTGTTTTTT
>TRBD1|-|TRBV19|TRBJ2-1
CASSYPMGQGYEQFF
TGTGCCAGTAGTTACCCCATGGGACAGGGCTATGAGCAGTTCTTC
>TRBD1|-|TRBV20-1|TRBJ2-1
CSARTPQGDLYNEQFF
TGCAGTGCTAGAACACCTCAGGGGGACCTATACAATGAGCAGTTCTTC
>TRBD2|-|TRBV12-3/TRBV12-4|TRBJ2-1
CASSLLQTSDYNEQFF
TGTGCCAGCAGTCTCTTACAGACTAGCGATTACAATGAGCAGTTCTTC
>-|-|TRBV3-1|TRBJ2-5
CASSSRTRQETQYF
TGTGCCAGCAGTTCGCGGACACGGCAAGAGACCCAGTACTTC
>-|-|TRBV7-9|TRBJ2-7
CASSPRTASDEQYF
TGTGCCAGCAGCCCCCGGACGGCTAGCGACGAGCAGTACTTC
>-|few|TRBV12-3/TRBV12-4|TRBJ2-1
CASTEGSISYNEQFF
TGTGCCAGCACCGAGGGGAGCATCTCCTACAATGAGCAGTTCTTC
>TRBD2|few|TRBV12-3/TRBV12-4|TRBJ2-3
CASSPRDYKAADTQYF
TGTGCCAGCAGTCCCCGGGACTACAAAGCGGCAGATACGCAGTATTTT
>-|-|TRBV20-1|TRBJ1-2
CSARRPDDYTF
TGCAGTGCTAGGCGGCCAGATGACTACACCTTC
>-|few|TRBV7-2|TRBJ2-3
CASSLELYTQYF
TGTGCCAGCAGCTTAGAACTGTATACGCAGTATTTT
>-|-|TRBV29-1|TRBJ2-4
CSVGDTTGDIQYF
TGCAGCGTTGGGGACACCACTGGGGACATTCAGTACTTC
>TRBD1|once|TRBV4-1|TRBJ2-7
CASSQETGSPSYEQYF
TGCGCCAGCAGCCAAGAGACAGGGTCCCCCTCCTACGAGCAGTACTTC
>TRBD1|-|TRBV6-5|TRBJ1-1
CASSSSGTGVLLGGNYGAFF
TGTGCCAGCAGTTCGTCCGGGACAGGGGTTCTTCTGGGGGGCAATTATGGAGCTTTCTTT
>TRBD1|-|TRBV7-9|TRBJ2-3
CANSFDRVTGTQYF
TGTGCCAACAGCTTCGACAGGGTGACAGGTACGCAGTATTTT
>TRBD1|-|TRBV4-1|TRBJ1-2
CASSHPGQGSNGYTF
TGCGCCAGCAGCCATCCGGGACAGGGGAGCAATGGCTACACCTTC
>-|-|TRBV7-8|TRBJ2-3
CASSLEKGRPSTDTQYF
TGTGCCAGCAGCTTGGAAAAAGGCAGGCCCAGCACAGATACGCAGTATTTT
>-|few|TRBV5-5|TRBJ1-2
CASTQDRSNYGYTF
TGTGCCAGCACGCAGGACAGATCTAACTATGGCTACACCTTC
>TRBD1|-|TRBV12-3/TRBV12-4|TRBJ2-1
CASSFWDRVSYNEQFF
TGTGCCAGCAGTTTTTGGGACAGGGTGTCCTACAATGAGCAGTTCTTC
>-|-|TRBV7-8|TRBJ1-1
CASSALGVNGAFF
TGTGCCAGCAGCGCGCTTGGGGTAAACGGAGCTTTCTTT
>-|-|TRBV7-6|TRBJ2-7
CASSLSSPGEQYF
TGTGCCAGCAGCTTAAGCAGCCCTGGCGAGCAGTACTTC
>TRBD1|-|TRBV5-1|TRBJ1-1
CASSSGQGGPEAFF
TGCGCCAGCAGCTCGGGCCAGGGGGGCCCTGAAGCTTTCTTT
>-|few|TRBV6-4|TRBJ2-7
CASSDRSEQSYEQYF
TGTGCCAGCAGTGACCGGTCGGAGCAGTCCTACGAGCAGTACTTC
>-|-|TRBV3-1|TRBJ1-1
CASGVASEAFF
TGTGCCAGCGGGGTCGCCAGCGAAGCTTTCTTT
>-|-|TRBV27|TRBJ1-1
CASSRRGAGTEAFF
TGTGCCAGCAGTCGGCGGGGGGCGGGCACTGAAGCTTTCTTT
>-|-|TRBV7-9|TRBJ2-1
CASSQTALNEQFF
TGTGCCAGCAGCCAGACGGCTCTCAATGAGCAGTTCTTC
>-|few|TRBV7-2|TRBJ1-2
CASSIRGEGTIFYGYTF
TGTGCCAGCAGCATTAGGGGGGAGGGCACAATATTCTATGGCTACACCTTC
>TRBD1|few|TRBV29-1|TRBJ2-5
CSVEDWTGKETQYF
TGCAGCGTTGAAGATTGGACAGGGAAAGAGACCCAGTACTTC